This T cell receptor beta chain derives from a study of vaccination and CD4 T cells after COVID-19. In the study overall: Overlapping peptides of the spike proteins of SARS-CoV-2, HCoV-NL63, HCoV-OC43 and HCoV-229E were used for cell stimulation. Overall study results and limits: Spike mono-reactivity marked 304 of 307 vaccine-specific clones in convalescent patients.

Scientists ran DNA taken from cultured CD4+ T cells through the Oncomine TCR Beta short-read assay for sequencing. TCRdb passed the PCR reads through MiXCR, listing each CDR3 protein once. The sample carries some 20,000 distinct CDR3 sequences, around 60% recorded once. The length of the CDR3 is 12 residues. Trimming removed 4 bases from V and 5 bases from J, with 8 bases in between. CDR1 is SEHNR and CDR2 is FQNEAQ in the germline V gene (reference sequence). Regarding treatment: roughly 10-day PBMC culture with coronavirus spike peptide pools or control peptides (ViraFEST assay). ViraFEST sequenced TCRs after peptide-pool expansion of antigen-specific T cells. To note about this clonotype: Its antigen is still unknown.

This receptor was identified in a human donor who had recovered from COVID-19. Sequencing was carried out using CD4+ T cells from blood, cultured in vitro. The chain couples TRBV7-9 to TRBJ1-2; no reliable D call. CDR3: CASSSPYYGYTF. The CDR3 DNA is TGTGCCAGCAGCTCCCCCTATTATGGCTACACCTTC.